This TCR beta chain was captured by sequencing in a study of blood T cell repertoires in COVID-19. Study details: Material from acute and convalescent COVID-19 was sourced from the United States, Italy and Spain. T cells, B-cell-depleted T cells, or PBMCs supplied cDNA or gDNA.

The CDR3 runs to 12 residues. The ends lost 10 bases at V and 3 bases at J; junction bases unmatched: 3. Germline V CDR1 and CDR2: LNHDA, SQIVND (reference sequence). Authors' processing steps: Reference gene primer amplification in the assay estimated nucleated cell counts. Produced via immunoSEQ multiplex PCR; TCRdb's table is partial and in-frame only. That table gives V, J and clone size, and the DNA gave D and trimming. This table holds some 130,000 clones, about four fifths found once. The chain uses TRBV19 and TRBJ2-3; 8 positions match TRBD2. Sequencing was performed on peripheral blood. The clonotype comes from a woman of 80 years or more with acute or convalescent COVID-19. Here the CDR3 DNA reads TGTGCCACCGGGAGGGTAACAGATACGCAGTATTTT. Its translation: CATGRVTDTQYF.